This TCR beta chain comes out of a study of blood T cell repertoires in COVID-19 (dated by TCRdb to between 2020 and 2021). General notes on the study: Samples from collaborators originated in the United States, Italy and Spain and spanned both the acute and convalescent phases of COVID-19. Where HLA class I and class II types were available, the types were taken from metadata supplied by the sample provider, not from assay-based typing. The samples were drawn from the first 160 participants of the ongoing ImmuneRACE study and from 950 to 1,500 subjects provided by 6 global collaborators. The dataset comprised deeply sampled blood TCRbeta repertoires from subjects exposed to, actively infected with, or recovered from COVID-19. Nearly every sample came with metadata listing a de-identified subject ID, COVID-19 status, age in years and sex. The material from the prospective study consisted of cDNA or gDNA derived from T cells, B-cell-depleted T cells, or PBMCs. A freely available public database, intended as a resource for researchers studying the immune response to SARS-CoV-2, is where the repertoires were released.

Of note for this clone: This receptor's antigen is unknown. Base qualities are not recorded, but no much larger clone differs from it by a single base.

Participants in the prospective study were enrolled through a virtual design, were aged roughly 18 to 100 years, and lived in 20 to 30 United States geographic areas. Cohort assignment in the prospective study relied on participant-reported clinical history from a screening survey and a study questionnaire. ImmuneRACE Cohort 3 recovered participants were defined by two consecutive negative NP/OP PCR tests, healthcare professional clearance, or symptom resolution. Each participant in the prospective study had whole blood, serum and a nasopharyngeal or oropharyngeal swab collected by mobile phlebotomists. Additional blood draws and questionnaires over an approximately two-month period could optionally be provided by prospective study participants. Before DNA extraction, prospective study blood samples were shipped either frozen or at room temperature. TCRbeta CDR3 regions were amplified from genomic DNA using the immunoSEQ Assay, a bias-controlled multiplex PCR. The original pipeline was this. Nucleated cell counts per sample were estimated from amplification of reference gene primers within the assay. To quantify the absolute abundance of each unique TCRbeta CDR3 rearrangement, sequence reads were collapsed and filtered. For each sample, productive Simpson clonality was calculated as the square root of Simpson's diversity index across productive rearrangements. TCRdb limited this immuneACCESS table to in-frame rearrangements with V and J called. A share of clones is missing; checked studies link under half to unresolved V genes, and the rest is unexplained. D and trimming come from the DNA, and the V and J calls and clone size come from that table. This sample comprises about 480,000 clones, around 89% of them detected only once. Of the sample, approximately 1.8% falls within the top ten clones.

What the authors observed across the whole study: How much clinical and demographic metadata was included differed by source and by participant, and the metadata was provided uncurated.

Sequencing was done on a sample of PBMCs or T cells enriched from blood (not recorded which). This TCR derives from a woman in her forties who had recovered from COVID-19.

The bases are TGTGCCATCAGTGAACGGGACAGGGGGCGAAATCAGCCCCAGCATTTT. Translated, this gives CAISERDRGRNQPQHF. The rearranged segments are TRBV10-3 and TRBJ1-5; a stretch of 12 junction bases matches TRBD1. Based on the germline V gene, the CDR1 and CDR2 sequences are ENHRY and SYGVKD. The CDR3 runs 16 amino acids, cysteine and phenylalanine included. Only the CDR3 portion is preserved as DNA: 48 bases, with reading frame beginning at the first base. At the junction V is shortened by 3 bases and J by 4 bases; bases outside the gene matches: 4.